The next 7 T cell receptor beta chains were all read from a single sample in a study of T cell responses to AZD1222 COVID-19 vaccine. TCRdb's copy holds only in-frame clones and misses some; the assay was immunoSEQ multiplex PCR. This sample carries 80,000 or so clones, 70% to 90% of them seen once, and the ten largest clones take about 1.6%. Specimen: peripheral blood, collected on day 0 of AZD1222 vaccination. These receptors all stem from an adult in good health.

A word on this clone: One end of the junction is discordant with germline, which a read error may explain. The DNA of the CDR3 is TGTGCCAGCAGACCAGGAGGGCCGATGAAGACTGAAGCTTTCTTT. Amino acids: CASRPGGPMKTEAFF. The rearrangement joins TRBV2 to TRBJ1-1; no definite D call. Per germline, CDR1 SNHLY and CDR2 FYNNEI. The CDR3 runs to 15 residues.

The chain links TRBV3-1 (or the pseudogene TRBV3-2) to TRBJ1-6, with a weak D call TRBD1 (5 bases). Germline CDR1 reads LGHDT; CDR2 reads YNNKEL (reference sequence). The germline V and J ends were trimmed by 1 base and 7 bases, with 8 bases remaining between them. CDR3 size: 14 residues. The CDR3 spells CASSQGQMNSPLHF. The DNA of the CDR3 is TGTGCCAGCAGCCAAGGACAGATGAATTCACCCCTCCACTTT.

The chain couples TRBV5-4 to TRBJ1-2; the D is unclear. V dropped 2 bases and J dropped 0 bases, with 8 bases sitting between them. From germline, CDR1 is SGHNT and CDR2 YYREEE (reference sequence). The CDR3 extends over 14 amino acids. CDR3 sequence reads: CASSFVGSNYGYTF. The CDR3, as DNA: TGTGCCAGCAGCTTCGTGGGTTCTAACTATGGCTACACCTTC. Full variable domain (outside the CDR3, taken from reference TRBV5-4 and TRBJ1-2): ETGVTQSPTHLIKTRGQQVTLRCSSQSGHNTVSWYQQALGQGPQFIFQYYREEENGRGNFPPRFSGLQFPNYSSELNVNALELDDSALYLCASSFVGSNYGYTFGSGTRLTVV.

The chain carries TRBV6-1 and TRBJ1-5; TRBD1 might be the D (6 bases). In germline, CDR1 is MNHNS, CDR2 SASEGT. Trimming took 3 bases from V and 6 from J, leaving 12 bases between them. The CDR3 length is 14 residues. Here the CDR3 reads CASSDLNRAQPQHF. The CDR3 region has the DNA TGTGCCAGCAGTGACCTAAACAGGGCTCAGCCCCAGCATTTT.

The rearrangement links TRBV5-6 to TRBJ1-1; TRBD1 matches at 7 bases. CDR3 size: 15 residues. J lost 6 bases, V lost 0 bases, and 8 bases had no gene match. In germline, CDR1 is SGHDT, CDR2 YYEEEE. The CDR3 reads CASSLVGPQGAEAFF. The CDR3 nucleotides read TGTGCCAGCAGCTTGGTGGGCCCTCAGGGGGCTGAAGCTTTCTTT.

The chain combines TRBV2 with TRBJ1-2; a weak D match, TRBD1 (5 bases). Germline values: CDR1 SNHLY, CDR2 FYNNEI. This CDR3 contains 14 residues. Trimming removed 6 bases from V and 4 bases from J, with 15 bases in between. CDR3 amino acids: CASSQGLASYGYTF. CDR3 coding DNA: TGTGCCAGCAGCCAGGGACTGGCAAGCTATGGCTACACCTTC.

The chain uses TRBV5-1 and TRBJ2-2; the match to TRBD2 covers 9 bases. V lost 0 bases to trimming and J lost 3 bases; unmatched junction nucleotides: 3. Germline CDR1 and CDR2: SGHRS and YFSETQ. This CDR3 comprises 16 residues. This chain's CDR3 is CASSLAASGDTGELFF. The CDR3 bases are TGCGCCAGCAGCTTGGCGGCTAGCGGGGACACCGGGGAGCTGTTTTTT.